The 15 T cell receptor beta chains below were found in one sample sequenced in a study of T cells in Graves' hyperthyroidism and ophthalmopathy. Amplification of TCR beta CDR3 regions was performed using RNA transcripts as template. First-round RT-PCR with HTBI primers amplified the TCR CDR3 region. TCRdb passed the multiplex PCR reads through MiXCR, listing each CDR3 protein once. The data show around 340,000 distinct CDR3 sequences, with 18% seen just once and less than 65% held by the top ten. Sequencing was performed on blood. These receptors all stem from a woman in her forties or fifties with Graves' hyperthyroidism.

The J gene is TRBJ1-2, the V gene TRBV24-1; perhaps TRBD1 as D (5 bases). Between the trimmed V and J ends, which lost 6 bases and 4 bases, there was a span of 17 bases. Germline V gene data show CDR1 as KGHDR and CDR2 as SFDVKD. The CDR3 extends over 15 amino acids. The CDR3 DNA reads TGTGCCACCAGTTCGCCCAGGCAGGGCTTCTATGGCTACACCTTC. Translating it yields CATSSPRQGFYGYTF.

This clonotype was seen a few times. The chain combines TRBV6-1 with TRBJ2-7, with 11 nucleotides matching TRBD1. With 4 bases clipped from V and 6 bases from J, the junction kept 11 bases outside the gene matches. The CDR3 consists of 16 residues. Germline V CDR1 and CDR2: MNHNS, SASEGT. In nucleotides, the CDR3 is TGTGCCAGCAGTGCCTCCGGGACAGGGGGGGTCAGCGAGCAGTACGTC. Protein product: CASSASGTGGVSEQYV.

This clonotype has ten or more counts. This rearrangement joins TRBV28 to TRBJ1-1; D is perhaps TRBD1 (6 bases). V was shortened by 6 bases and J by 6 bases, with 14 bases between the two germline ends. The CDR3 totals 13 residues. Germline CDR1 is MDHEN and CDR2 is SYDVKM. For the CDR3, the DNA is TGTGCCAGCAGATATACAGGGAGTCCTGAAGCTTTCTTT. Its protein product is CASRYTGSPEAFF.

This clonotype was counted many times. The chain carries TRBV5-1 and TRBJ2-1, with 9 bases matching TRBD2. CDR3 length: 15 residues. Trimming cost V 3 bases and J 2 bases; bases outside gene matches: 3. From germline, CDR1 is SGHRS and CDR2 YFSETQ. The CDR3: CASSYSGSTYNEQFF. The DNA for the CDR3 is TGCGCCAGCAGCTATAGCGGGAGCACCTACAATGAGCAGTTCTTC. The full variable domain, with the rest looked up from reference TRBV5-1 and TRBJ2-1, is KAGVTQTPRYLIKTRGQQVTLSCSPISGHRSVSWYQQTPGQGLQFLFEYFSETQRNKGNFPGRFSGRQFSNSRSEMNVSTLELGDSALYLCASSYSGSTYNEQFFGPGTRLTVL.

This clonotype was detected many times. The chain links TRBV5-1 to TRBJ1-1; D is undetermined. Trimming cost V 4 bases and J 3 bases, with 13 bases left between them. This CDR3 region has 14 residues. Per the germline V gene, CDR1 is SGHRS and CDR2 is YFSETQ. The CDR3 bases are TGCGCCAGCAGCCTGAGCCCGACCTACACTGAAGCTTTCTTT. It specifies CASSLSPTYTEAFF. Complete variable domain (other parts from reference TRBV5-1 and TRBJ1-1): KAGVTQTPRYLIKTRGQQVTLSCSPISGHRSVSWYQQTPGQGLQFLFEYFSETQRNKGNFPGRFSGRQFSNSRSEMNVSTLELGDSALYLCASSLSPTYTEAFFGQGTRLTVV.

V is TRBV7-8 and J is TRBJ1-2; D remains unclear. Deletions cut 1 base from V and 5 bases from J, with 14 bases between. The CDR3 loop spans 15 amino acids. Germline V lookup: CDR1 SGHVS, CDR2 FQNEAQ. DNA for the CDR3: TGTGCCAGCAGCTTAGGTTCGGCCGGGGTTTATGGCTACACCTTC. It yields the protein CASSLGSAGVYGYTF. The whole variable domain, remainder taken from reference TRBV7-8 and TRBJ1-2, is GAGVSQSPRYKVAKRGQDVALRCDPISGHVSLFWYQQALGQGPEFLTYFQNEAQLDKSGLPSDRFFAERPEGSVSTLKIQRTQQEDSAVYLCASSLGSAGVYGYTFGSGTRLTVV.

Many counts were recorded for this clonotype. The V and J genes are TRBV27 and TRBJ2-7; TRBD2 aligns across 10 bases. The V and J ends lost 5 bases and 4 bases, in that order; junction bases with no gene match: 2. Germline CDR1 MNHEY, CDR2 SMNVEV (reference sequence). The CDR3 runs 13 residues. The CDR3 DNA follows: TGTGCCAGCAGTCTAGCGGGGGTATACGAGCAGTACGTC. It specifies CASSLAGVYEQYV.

This chain joins TRBV12-3 or TRBV12-4 and TRBJ1-4, with D uncertain. The ends were cut back, 7 bases at V and 4 bases at J, with 10 bases in the middle. The CDR3 extends over 13 amino acids. The DNA for the CDR3 is TGTGCCAGCACCCAACTACTTAATGAAAAACTGTTTTTT. It is translated as CASTQLLNEKLFF.

This clonotype showed up just a few times. The V gene is TRBV6-2 or TRBV6-3, the J gene TRBJ2-7; TRBD1 matches 8 bases. CDR1 and CDR2 from the germline V gene are MNHEY and SVGEGT. This CDR3 is 14 amino acids long. Trimming cost V 6 bases and J 3 bases; bases outside gene matches: 7. The CDR3 DNA follows: TGTGCCAGCAGAGCGCGGGACAGGCTCTACGAGCAGTACGTC. It translates to CASRARDRLYEQYV.

The chain couples TRBV20-1 to TRBJ2-1; 8 positions agree with TRBD2. Per germline, CDR1 DFQATT and CDR2 SNEGSKA (reference sequence). The V and J ends lost 0 bases and 3 bases, in that order; junction bases with no gene match: 7. The CDR3 consists of 16 residues. The CDR3 sequence: CSARDPGGEFYNEQFF. The DNA of the CDR3 is TGCAGTGCTAGAGACCCGGGGGGGGAGTTCTACAATGAGCAGTTCTTC.

This clonotype was recorded at least ten times. The chain combines TRBV6-4 with TRBJ2-3; the D gene could be TRBD1 or TRBD2 (5 bases each). The CDR3 totals 15 residues. CDR1 and CDR2 from the germline V gene are MRHNA and SNTAGT. V lost 0 bases and J lost 1, with 8 bases in between. In DNA, the CDR3 is TGTGCCAGCAGTGACTCGATGGGGGGCACAGATACGCAGTATTTT. The encoded protein is CASSDSMGGTDTQYF.

This clonotype was recorded at least ten times. This sequence joins TRBV20-1 and TRBJ2-5, with D possibly being TRBD1 (5 bases). With 4 bases removed from V and 2 bases from J, the gap between germline ends came to 8 bases. Germline values: CDR1 DFQATT, CDR2 SNEGSKA (reference sequence). CDR3 length: 12 amino acids. Here the CDR3 DNA reads TGCAGTGCTAAAAGGGGACAAGAGACCCAGTACTTC. Amino acids: CSAKRGQETQYF.

The chain links TRBV6-5 to TRBJ2-1; D might be TRBD2 (6 bases). This CDR3 is 16 amino acids long. Germline V gene data show CDR1 as MNHEY and CDR2 as SVGAGI. Trimming pared 6 bases from V and 4 bases from J, leaving 19 bases between. DNA of the CDR3: TGTGCCAGCAGCCCCGTTGGGGGAGGTGCTTACAATGAGCAGTTCTTC. Protein: CASSPVGGGAYNEQFF.

V is TRBV3-1 and J is TRBJ2-3, with 7 bases aligning to TRBD2. J lost 10 bases, V lost 0 bases, and 16 bases had no gene match. Per the germline V gene, CDR1 is LGHDT and CDR2 is YNNKEL (reference sequence). The CDR3 is made up of 17 amino acids. As DNA, the CDR3 is TGTGCCAGCAGCCAAGATAGGGGAGCGGGGACCCCGGGTGCGCAGTATTTT. Amino acid sequence: CASSQDRGAGTPGAQYF.

This sequence joins TRBV6-5 and TRBJ1-5, with D unresolved. This CDR3 spans 17 amino acids. CDR1 is MNHEY and CDR2 is SVGAGI in the germline V gene. The V and J ends lost 0 bases and 2 bases respectively, with 14 bases between them. CDR3 residues: CASSYSRPSDGNQPQHF. As DNA, the CDR3 is TGTGCCAGCAGTTACTCTAGACCCTCCGACGGCAATCAGCCCCAGCATTTT.